The rows below give T cell receptor beta chains drawn from one sample of a study of beta chain features in type 1 diabetes. Produced via immunoSEQ multiplex PCR; TCRdb's table is partial and in-frame only. The sample carries a few hundred thousand clones, roughly an eighth recorded once. The sequenced sample consisted of naive CD4+ T cells from blood. Receptors originate from a woman under 30 with type 1 diabetes. CDR3s include the opening cysteine and the closing phenylalanine or tryptophan. The D gene is left open where the match is weak. Size values are once, few and many counts, or a class for expanded clones, and some rows have none.

j_call clone_size d_call v_call cdr3_aa cdr3_nt
TRBJ2-3 - - TRBV13 CASSLGTTTDTQYF TGTGCCAGCAGCTTAGGGACTACCACAGATACGCAGTATTTT
TRBJ2-7 - - TRBV2 CASRNRGGEQYF TGTGCCAGCAGAAACAGGGGGGGCGAGCAGTACTTC
TRBJ2-3 few - TRBV9 CASSVGVADTLVDTQYF TGTGCCAGCAGCGTAGGGGTAGCGGATACCCTGGTCGATACGCAGTATTTT
TRBJ2-5 - - TRBV5-1 CASSLASSETQYF TGCGCCAGCAGCTTGGCTTCCTCTGAGACCCAGTACTTC
TRBJ2-7 - - TRBV5-1 CASSLEPFPSYEQYF TGCGCCAGCAGCTTGGAGCCGTTCCCCTCCTACGAGCAGTACTTC
TRBJ2-7 - TRBD1 TRBV28 CASSRGQGGSYEQYF TGTGCCAGCAGCCGAGGACAGGGGGGTTCCTACGAGCAGTACTTC
TRBJ1-2 few TRBD1 TRBV18 CASSPSVDRVGYTF TGTGCCAGCTCACCGTCGGTGGACAGGGTTGGCTACACCTTC
TRBJ1-1 few - TRBV18 CASSQLQGSDTEAFF TGTGCCAGCTCCCAGCTACAGGGCTCCGACACTGAAGCTTTCTTT
TRBJ2-1 - TRBD2 TRBV11-2 CASSLVIGGRRDEQFF TGTGCCAGCAGCTTAGTTATCGGCGGGAGACGTGATGAGCAGTTCTTC
TRBJ1-2 - - TRBV7-9 CASSPDPVYGYTF TGTGCCAGCAGCCCCGATCCGGTTTATGGCTACACCTTC
TRBJ2-5 - - TRBV7-2 CASSFRLQETQYF TGTGCCAGCAGCTTCCGACTTCAAGAGACCCAGTACTTC
TRBJ2-5 few TRBD1 TRBV25-1 CASSETGGRETQYF TGTGCCAGCAGTGAGACAGGGGGGAGAGAGACCCAGTACTTC
TRBJ2-5 - TRBD1 TRBV19 CASSTGTGVTGGETQYF TGTGCCAGTAGTACGGGGACAGGGGTAACCGGAGGAGAGACCCAGTACTTC
TRBJ2-5 few TRBD2 TRBV7-9 CASNSGGFQETQYF TGTGCCAGCAACAGCGGGGGGTTCCAAGAGACCCAGTACTTC
TRBJ1-1 - - TRBV5-1 CASSLSPETEAFF TGCGCCAGCAGCTTGTCTCCGGAGACTGAAGCTTTCTTT
TRBJ1-4 - - TRBV7-2 CASSFGTGSTNEKLFF TGTGCCAGCAGCTTCGGAACAGGGTCAACTAATGAAAAACTGTTTTTT
TRBJ1-5 few - TRBV7-8 CASSPRGAGVDQPQHF TGTGCCAGCAGCCCTAGGGGCGCAGGGGTCGATCAGCCCCAGCATTTT
TRBJ2-7 few TRBD1 TRBV7-3 CASSVGTGDLQYF TGTGCCAGCAGCGTAGGGACAGGGGATCTGCAGTACTTC
TRBJ2-7 - - TRBV6-5 CASSYSEREQYF TGTGCCAGCAGTTACTCAGAGCGCGAGCAGTACTTC
TRBJ1-2 few TRBD1 TRBV7-9 CASSFDGTGNYGYTF TGTGCCAGCAGCTTCGACGGGACAGGGAACTATGGCTACACCTTC
TRBJ1-5 few - TRBV28 CASRDSLNQPQHF TGTGCCAGCAGAGACAGCCTGAATCAGCCCCAGCATTTT
TRBJ2-2 few - TRBV7-2 CASRKGQADGELFF TGTGCCAGCAGAAAGGGACAAGCAGACGGGGAGCTGTTTTTT